The 17 T cell receptor beta chains below come from one sample, sequenced in a study of radiotherapy plus CTLA-4 blockade in lung cancer (dated by TCRdb to 2017 to 2018). Libraries came from the immunoSEQ multiplex PCR assay. Drawn from immuneACCESS, this table holds only the in-frame rearrangements with V and J called that TCRdb kept. Clones are partly lost; checked studies trace under half to an unresolved V gene and leave the rest unexplained. This sample has over 80,000 clones in its table, and 83% of those were observed once. Roughly 0.84% of the sample goes to the ten largest clones. Sequenced material: peripheral blood, taken from a patient treated with radiotherapy plus ipilimumab. These TCRs come from a human donor with non-small cell lung cancer who had stable disease on radiotherapy plus ipilimumab.

The genes are TRBV11-3 and TRBJ1-2; TRBD1 matches at 9 bases. Germline V gives CDR1 SGHNT, CDR2 YENEEA. The CDR3 contains 13 residues. Trimming cost V 5 bases and J 10 bases; bases outside gene matches: 8. The CDR3 spells CASSRTGAGSYTF. The CDR3 nucleotides read TGTGCCAGCAGCCGGACAGGGGCAGGGTCCTACACCTTC.

The chain recombines TRBV2 with TRBJ1-4, with unresolved D. V was clipped by 10 bases and J by 2 bases, with 8 bases between them. Germline CDR1 SNHLY, CDR2 FYNNEI. The CDR3 covers 12 residues. CDR3 sequence (DNA): TGTGCCAAACGGGAGACTAATGAAAAACTGTTTTTT. Encoded protein: CAKRETNEKLFF.

The chain has TRBV7-2 and TRBJ1-2; D is possibly TRBD1 (6 bases). Germline-derived CDR1 and CDR2 are SGHTA and FQGNSA. The V gene lost 5 bases and the J gene lost 7 bases, with 14 bases spanning the gap. The CDR3 consists of 13 residues. The CDR3 region has the DNA TGTGCCAGCAGCAAAGGACAGTTGGTTGGCTACACCTTC. Translation gives CASSKGQLVGYTF.

This clone was counted between two and nine times. The chain joins TRBV18 to TRBJ1-3; D is possibly TRBD1 (6 bases). CDR1 and CDR2 (germline): KGHSH, LQKENI. The germline V and J ends were trimmed by 1 base and 0 bases, with 7 bases remaining between them. CDR3 length: 15 residues. CDR3 bases: TGTGCCAGCTCACCACTGGACAGCTCTGGAAACACCATATATTTT. Encoded protein: CASSPLDSSGNTIYF.

The genes are TRBV30 and TRBJ2-3, with no clear D. The germline V gene has CDR1 GTSNPN and CDR2 SVGIG (reference sequence). V dropped 2 bases and J dropped 5 bases, with 5 bases sitting between them. CDR3 length: 11 amino acids. DNA of the CDR3: TGTGCCTGGAGTTTAGGAGATACGCAGTATTTT. Amino acid sequence: CAWSLGDTQYF.

The V gene is TRBV29-1, the J gene TRBJ1-4, with TRBD1 identical over 7 bases. The J segment lost 6 bases and the V segment lost 4 bases, leaving 5 bases of the junction unmatched. The CDR3 is made up of 13 amino acids. The germline CDR1 and CDR2 sequences are SQVTM and ANQGSEA. CDR3 in DNA: TGCAGCGTTGGGGGAGGGACAGATGAAAAACTGTTTTTT. Translated: CSVGGGTDEKLFF.

This clone was detected once. The rearrangement uses TRBV29-1 and TRBJ1-5, with D perhaps matching TRBD1 (5 bases). The CDR3 totals 14 residues. Trimming cost V 4 bases and J 6 bases, with 16 bases left between them. Germline V CDR1 and CDR2: SQVTM, ANQGSEA. CDR3 sequence reads: CSVGIRDSSQPQHF. As DNA, the CDR3 is TGCAGCGTTGGTATCCGGGACTCGAGTCAGCCCCAGCATTTT.

This rearrangement joins TRBV1 to TRBJ2-7; no check of the table's D call, TRBD2, against the DNA was made. TRBV1 corresponds to a pseudogene. The CDR3 sequence is 14 residues long. CDR3 bases: TGCACCAGCAGCCATCCCACTGTTACCTACGAGCAGTACTTC. It translates to CTSSHPTVTYEQYF.

This clone came up once. The chain joins TRBV27 to TRBJ2-1; the match to TRBD2 covers 12 bases. Germline assignment: CDR1 MNHEY and CDR2 SMNVEV (reference sequence). Trimming took 6 bases from V and 5 from J; bases not matched to a gene: 8. The CDR3 has 16 residues. CDR3 amino acids: CASRPGGLAGNNEQFF. CDR3 DNA sequence: TGTGCCAGCAGACCGGGCGGACTAGCGGGAAACAATGAGCAGTTCTTC.

V and J are TRBV19 and TRBJ2-7; D possibly corresponds to TRBD1 (5 bases). Trimming cost V 6 bases and J 2 bases, with 14 bases left between them. This CDR3 comprises 14 residues. CDR1 LNHDA and CDR2 SQIVND come from the germline V gene (reference sequence). CDR3: CASSGQGSPYEQYF. The CDR3 DNA reads as TGTGCCAGTAGCGGGCAGGGTAGTCCCTACGAGCAGTACTTC.

The chain combines TRBV5-1 with TRBJ2-7; 9 bases line up with TRBD2. The germline V gene has CDR1 SGHRS and CDR2 YFSETQ. The CDR3 has 15 amino acids. V lost 0 bases, J lost 2 bases, and 3 bases stayed unmatched. The CDR3 DNA is TGCGCCAGCAGCTTGGAGGCTAGCGGGGCCTACGAGCAGTACTTC. This gives the protein CASSLEASGAYEQYF.

This rearrangement joins TRBV28 to TRBJ1-2; tentative D call: TRBD1 (6 bases). The CDR3 is 13 residues long. Germline V CDR1 and CDR2: MDHEN, SYDVKM. Trimming left V 2 bases short and J 5 bases short, with 9 bases between. The CDR3 spells CASSLGQGYGYTF. The DNA of the CDR3 is TGTGCCAGCAGTTTAGGTCAGGGGTATGGCTACACCTTC.

This clone has just a few counts. V is TRBV28 and J is TRBJ2-5; tentative D call: TRBD2 (7 bases). The CDR3 runs 13 residues. CDR1 and CDR2 from the germline V gene are MDHEN and SYDVKM. V lost 7 bases and J 2 bases, leaving 11 bases between the germline ends. The CDR3 sequence: CASMRGGQETQYF. CDR3 coding DNA: TGTGCCAGCATGAGGGGGGGACAAGAGACCCAGTACTTC. The complete variable domain, with remaining parts taken from reference TRBV28 and TRBJ2-5, reads DVKVTQSSRYLVKRTGEKVFLECVQDMDHENMFWYRQDPGLGLRLIYFSYDVKMKEKGDIPEGYSVSREKKERFSLILESASTNQTSMYLCASMRGGQETQYFGPGTRLLVL.

This clone was counted once. The chain recombines TRBV28 with TRBJ1-2, with 8 bases aligning to TRBD1. V lost 5 bases, J lost 4 bases, and 9 bases stayed unmatched. This CDR3 is built from 15 residues. Germline V gene sequence: CDR1 MDHEN, CDR2 SYDVKM. This CDR3 is CASSATGARRYGYTF. Written as DNA, the CDR3 is TGTGCCAGCAGTGCGACAGGGGCCCGCCGCTATGGCTACACCTTC.

J is TRBJ1-6 and V is TRBV9; 8 nucleotides match TRBD1. The CDR3 is made up of 16 amino acids. CDR1 SGDLS and CDR2 YYNGEE come from the germline V gene. The V and J ends lost 3 bases and 10 bases, in that order; junction bases with no gene match: 12. The DNA of the CDR3 is TGTGCCAGCAGCGCACCTTGGGGGACAGGCTGGTCACCCCTCCACTTT. It codes for CASSAPWGTGWSPLHF.

The rearrangement joins TRBV18 to TRBJ2-7; no firm D call. V was pared by 0 bases and J by 3 bases, with 9 bases between. There are 14 residues in the CDR3. Germline V gene lookup returns CDR1 KGHSH and CDR2 LQKENI. DNA of the CDR3: TGTGCCAGCTCACCACCTAACCGGGTCTACGAGCAGTACTTC. It encodes CASSPPNRVYEQYF.

V gene TRBV4-2 combines with J gene TRBJ2-3, with 9 bases matching TRBD2. Germline CDR1 and CDR2: LGHNA and YNFKEQ. Trimming at V came to 3 bases and at J to 6 bases, leaving 13 bases not matched to a gene. There are 17 residues in the CDR3. As DNA, the CDR3 is TGTGCCAGCAGCCAGGGTAGTCGGGCTAGCGGGATGGATACGCAGTATTTT. Protein product: CASSQGSRASGMDTQYF.